This is a list of T cell receptor beta chains from one sample in a study of glioma-infiltrating T cells. In TCRdb, the multiplex PCR reads were re-called with MiXCR into one record per CDR3 protein. Here the sample spans about 400,000 distinct CDR3 sequences, 41% being singletons. The sequencing sample was made of glioma tissue, nonneoplastic brain tissue, or PBMCs (not recorded which). These receptors all come from a human donor with low-grade glioma or glioblastoma, undergoing nonglioma brain surgery, or in good health (not recorded which). The CDR3 runs from the conserved cysteine through the conserved F or W. Each record gives: clone size, J gene, V gene, D gene, CDR3 DNA, CDR3 protein. D genes are given only for firm matches. A row's size may be missing; if present it is once, few, many or a size class.

>-|TRBJ1-5|TRBV24-1|TRBD1
TGTGCCACCAGTGATTCGCAGGGGGCGGACAATCAGCCCCAGCATTTT
CATSDSQGADNQPQHF
>-|TRBJ2-1|TRBV6-2/TRBV6-3|-
TGTGCCAGCAGTAAAACGGCAGACTACAATGAGCAGTTCTTC
CASSKTADYNEQFF
>few|TRBJ1-1|TRBV20-1|-
TGCAGGGGGGAAAGGGGCTCCACTGAAGCTTTCTTT
CRGERGSTEAFF
>many|TRBJ1-2|TRBV6-1|-
TGTGCCAGCACTAAAGCTGCTAACTATGGCTACACCTTC
CASTKAANYGYTF
>many|TRBJ1-4|TRBV20-1|-
TGCAGTGCTAAGGACAGTGCAACTAATGAAAAACTGTTTTTT
CSAKDSATNEKLFF
>once|TRBJ1-1|TRBV20-1|TRBD1
TGCAGTGCTAGATCTCTGGACAGGAACGCTGAAGCTTTCTTT
CSARSLDRNAEAFF
>once|TRBJ1-5|TRBV27|-
TGTGTTAGCAGTTTGGACCCAGTCGTATGGCCCCAGCATTTT
CVSSLDPVVWPQHF
>few|TRBJ1-5|TRBV28|-
TGTGCCAGCAGTTCAACAGGGCAGCATAATAGCAATCAGCCCCAGCATTTT
CASSSTGQHNSNQPQHF
>-|TRBJ2-3|TRBV11-2|TRBD2
TGTGCCAGCAGCCATAGCGGTAGCGGGAGGGCCGGGGATACGCAGTATTTT
CASSHSGSGRAGDTQYF
>-|TRBJ2-4|TRBV29-1|-
TGCAGCGGAAAACAGGGCACCAAAAACATTCAGTACTTC
CSGKQGTKNIQYF
>-|TRBJ1-2|TRBV6-2/TRBV6-3|TRBD1
TGTGCCAGCAGTTCTACAGGGGGTAATGGCTACACCTTC
CASSSTGGNGYTF
>-|TRBJ1-2|TRBV20-1|-
TGCAGTGTGGGAGGGAATCGTGATGGCTACACCTTC
CSVGGNRDGYTF
>few|TRBJ1-2|TRBV4-1|TRBD1
TGCGCCAGCAGCCCGTTCAGGGGGACTAGTGGCTACACCTTC
CASSPFRGTSGYTF
>once|TRBJ2-1|TRBV12-3/TRBV12-4|TRBD2
TGTGCCAGCAGGGAAAGCGGGAGTGGGGGGCCGCAGTTCTTC
CASRESGSGGPQFF
>many|TRBJ2-7|TRBV28|-
TGTGCCAGCAGTTTGGAAACTAAAGCGGTTGGGTCCGACTACGAGCAGTACTTC
CASSLETKAVGSDYEQYF
>-|TRBJ2-7|TRBV10-2|-
TGCGCCAGCAGCATATCAAGACGCCCTGTCTCCTACGAGCAGTACTTC
CASSISRRPVSYEQYF
>few|TRBJ2-7|TRBV20-1|-
TGCAGTGCTATCCTGTGGGAGCAGTACTTC
CSAILWEQYF
>few|TRBJ2-2|TRBV28|-
TGTGCCAGCAGTTTATGGGGGGCGCGGGACACCGGGGAGCTGTTTTTT
CASSLWGARDTGELFF
>many|TRBJ1-1|TRBV20-1|TRBD1
TGCAGTGCTAGAGGAACCGACAGGGACGCTGAAGCTTTCTTT
CSARGTDRDAEAFF
>many|TRBJ2-3|TRBV28|-
TGTGCCAGCAGTTTCCTGTCCCGGGGAAGCACAGATACGCAGTATTTT
CASSFLSRGSTDTQYF
>-|TRBJ2-7|TRBV7-2|TRBD2
TGTGCCAGCAGCCCCTGGACTAGCGGGGGGGACGAGCAGTACTTC
CASSPWTSGGDEQYF
>once|TRBJ1-4|TRBV12-3/TRBV12-4|-
TGTGCCAGCAGCCCGGGGCGGGGGAATAATGAAAAACTGTTTTTT
CASSPGRGNNEKLFF
>few|TRBJ1-1|TRBV5-4|-
TGTGCCAGCAGCTTGGAGCTTAGGATGAACACTGAAGCTTTCTTT
CASSLELRMNTEAFF
>-|TRBJ1-5|TRBV4-3|-
TGCGCCAGCAGCCAAGAAGACAGGCATAGCAATCAGCCCCAGCATTTT
CASSQEDRHSNQPQHF
>few|TRBJ2-3|TRBV7-2|-
TGTGCCAGCAGCTCGAGGGGTGGGGATACGCAGTATTTT
CASSSRGGDTQYF
>few|TRBJ1-2|TRBV28|-
TGTGCCAGCAGTTTAGTAAGGAGGAGGAACTATGGCTACACCTTC
CASSLVRRRNYGYTF
>-|TRBJ2-1|TRBV27|-
TGTGCCAGCAGTTTCCTAGCGCGATCCTCTAGCAATGAGCAGTTCTTC
CASSFLARSSSNEQFF
>-|TRBJ2-7|TRBV11-2|TRBD1
TGTGCCAGCAGCTTAGACTACCCGGGACAGGGATTTTCCTACGAGCAGTACTTC
CASSLDYPGQGFSYEQYF
>many|TRBJ2-7|TRBV25-1|-
TGTGCCAGCAGTGAATATGCGGAGGAGCAGTACTTC
CASSEYAEEQYF
>few|TRBJ1-2|TRBV4-3|-
TGCGCCAGCAGCCAAGTCGGATTCCGGCCCAGGGCTAACTATGGCTACACCTTC
CASSQVGFRPRANYGYTF
>-|TRBJ2-1|TRBV20-1|-
TGCAGTGCTACCCGGGACTCCAACAATGAGCAGTTCTTC
CSATRDSNNEQFF
>-|TRBJ1-2|TRBV29-1|TRBD1
TGCAGCGTTGAAAGTGACAGGGGATATGGCTACACCTTC
CSVESDRGYGYTF
>many|TRBJ1-1|TRBV28|-
TGTGCCAGCAGTCCCTCGGGCATGAACACTGAAGCTTTCTTT
CASSPSGMNTEAFF
>-|TRBJ2-3|TRBV20-1|TRBD2
TGCAGTGCTAGTGGTGTTGGAACTAGCGGGAGAATAGATACGCAGTATTTT
CSASGVGTSGRIDTQYF
>many|TRBJ2-7|TRBV28|-
TGTGCCAGCATTTCGGAAGATGCTTACGAGCAGTACTTC
CASISEDAYEQYF